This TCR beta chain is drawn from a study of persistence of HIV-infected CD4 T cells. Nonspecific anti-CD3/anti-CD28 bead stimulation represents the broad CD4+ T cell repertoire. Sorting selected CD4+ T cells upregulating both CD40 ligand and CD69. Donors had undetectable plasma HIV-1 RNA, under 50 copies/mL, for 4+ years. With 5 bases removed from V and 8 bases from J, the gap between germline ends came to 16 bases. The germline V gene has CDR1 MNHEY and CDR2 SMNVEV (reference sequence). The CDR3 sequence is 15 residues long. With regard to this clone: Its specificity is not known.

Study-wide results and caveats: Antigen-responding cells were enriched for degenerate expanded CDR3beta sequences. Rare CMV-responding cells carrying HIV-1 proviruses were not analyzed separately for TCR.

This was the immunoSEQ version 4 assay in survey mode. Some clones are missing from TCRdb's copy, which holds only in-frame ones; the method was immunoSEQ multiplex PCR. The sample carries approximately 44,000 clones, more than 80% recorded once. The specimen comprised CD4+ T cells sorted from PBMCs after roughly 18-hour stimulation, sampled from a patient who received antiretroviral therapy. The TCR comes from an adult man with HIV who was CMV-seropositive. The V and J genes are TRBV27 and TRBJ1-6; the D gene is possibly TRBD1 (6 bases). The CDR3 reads CASSATGSYHSPLHF. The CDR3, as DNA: TGTGCCAGCAGTGCCACAGGGAGTTATCATTCACCCCTCCACTTT.